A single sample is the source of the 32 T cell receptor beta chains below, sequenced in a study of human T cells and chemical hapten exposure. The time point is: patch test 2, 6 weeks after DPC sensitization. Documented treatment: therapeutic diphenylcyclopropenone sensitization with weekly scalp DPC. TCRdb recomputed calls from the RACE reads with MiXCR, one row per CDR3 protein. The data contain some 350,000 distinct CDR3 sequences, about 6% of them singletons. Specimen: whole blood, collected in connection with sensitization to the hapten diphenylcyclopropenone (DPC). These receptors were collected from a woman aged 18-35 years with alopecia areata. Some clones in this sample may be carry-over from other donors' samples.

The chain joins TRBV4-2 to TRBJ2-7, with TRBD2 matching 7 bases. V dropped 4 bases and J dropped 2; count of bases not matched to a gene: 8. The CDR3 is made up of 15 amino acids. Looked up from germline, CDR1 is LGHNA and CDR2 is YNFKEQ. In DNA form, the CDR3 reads TGTGCCAGCAGCCGGGAGGGAGCGGCCCCCTACGAGCAGTACTTC. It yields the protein CASSREGAAPYEQYF.

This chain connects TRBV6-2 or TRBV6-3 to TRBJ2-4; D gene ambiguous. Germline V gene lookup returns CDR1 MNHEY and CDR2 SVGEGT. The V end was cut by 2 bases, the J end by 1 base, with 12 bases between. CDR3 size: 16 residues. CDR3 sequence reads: CASSYEEGRAKNIQYF. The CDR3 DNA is TGTGCCAGCAGTTACGAGGAAGGGCGGGCCAAAAACATTCAGTACTTC.

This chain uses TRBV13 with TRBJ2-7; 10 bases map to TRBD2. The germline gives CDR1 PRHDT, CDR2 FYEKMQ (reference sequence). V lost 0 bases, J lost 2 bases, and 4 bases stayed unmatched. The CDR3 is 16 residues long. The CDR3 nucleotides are TGTGCCAGCAGCTTAGGTAGCGGGGGGACCACCTACGAGCAGTACTTC. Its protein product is CASSLGSGGTTYEQYF.

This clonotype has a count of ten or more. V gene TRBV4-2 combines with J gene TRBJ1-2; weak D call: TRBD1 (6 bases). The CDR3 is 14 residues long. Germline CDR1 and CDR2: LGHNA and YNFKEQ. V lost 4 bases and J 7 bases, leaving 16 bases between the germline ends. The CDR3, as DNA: TGTGCCAGCAGCCGAGATCGGGCAGGGGCTGGCTACACCTTC. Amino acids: CASSRDRAGAGYTF.

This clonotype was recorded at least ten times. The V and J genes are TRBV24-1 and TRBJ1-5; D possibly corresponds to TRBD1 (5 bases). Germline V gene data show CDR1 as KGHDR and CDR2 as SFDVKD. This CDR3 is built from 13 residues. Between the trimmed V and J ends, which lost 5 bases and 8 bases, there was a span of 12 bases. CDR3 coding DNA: TGTGCCACCAGTGGTGGGGGGTTGGAGCCCCAGCATTTT. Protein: CATSGGGLEPQHF.

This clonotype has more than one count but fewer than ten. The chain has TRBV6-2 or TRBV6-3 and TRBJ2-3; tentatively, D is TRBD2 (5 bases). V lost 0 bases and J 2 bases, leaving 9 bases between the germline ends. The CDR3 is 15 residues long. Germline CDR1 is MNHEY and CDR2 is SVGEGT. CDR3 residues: CASSYSEESTDTQYF. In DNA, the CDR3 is TGTGCCAGCAGTTACTCGGAGGAATCCACAGATACGCAGTATTTT.

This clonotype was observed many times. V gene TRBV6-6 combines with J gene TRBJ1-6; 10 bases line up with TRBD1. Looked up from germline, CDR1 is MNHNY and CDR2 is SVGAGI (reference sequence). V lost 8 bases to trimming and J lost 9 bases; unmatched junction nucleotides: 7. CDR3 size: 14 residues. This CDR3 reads CASGEDRGRSPLHF. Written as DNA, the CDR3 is TGTGCCAGCGGGGAAGACAGGGGGCGTTCACCCCTCCACTTT.

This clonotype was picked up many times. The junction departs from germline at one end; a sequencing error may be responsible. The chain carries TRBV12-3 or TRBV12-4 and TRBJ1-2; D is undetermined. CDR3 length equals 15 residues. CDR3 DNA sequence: TGTGCCAGCACGGAGTTTAGCGGTACGAACTTTGGCTACACCTTC. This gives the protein CASTEFSGTNFGYTF.

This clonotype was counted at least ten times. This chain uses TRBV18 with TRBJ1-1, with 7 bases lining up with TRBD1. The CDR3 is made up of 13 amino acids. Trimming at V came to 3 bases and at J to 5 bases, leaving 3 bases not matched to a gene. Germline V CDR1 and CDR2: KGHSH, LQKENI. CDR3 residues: CASSPRQGTEAFF. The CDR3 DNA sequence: TGTGCCAGCTCACCGCGACAGGGAACTGAAGCTTTCTTT.

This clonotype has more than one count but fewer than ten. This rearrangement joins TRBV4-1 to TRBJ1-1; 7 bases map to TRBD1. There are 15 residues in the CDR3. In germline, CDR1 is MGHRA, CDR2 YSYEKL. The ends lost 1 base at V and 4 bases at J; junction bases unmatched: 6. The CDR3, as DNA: TGCGCCAGCAGCCAAGGACAGGGAAGAGGCACTGAAGCTTTCTTT. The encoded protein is CASSQGQGRGTEAFF.

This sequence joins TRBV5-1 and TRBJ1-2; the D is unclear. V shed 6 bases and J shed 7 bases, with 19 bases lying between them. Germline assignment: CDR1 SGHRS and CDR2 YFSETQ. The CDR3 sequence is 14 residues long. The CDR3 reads CASKRESTHRGYTF. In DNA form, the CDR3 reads TGCGCCAGCAAGAGGGAGTCAACCCACCGTGGCTACACCTTC.

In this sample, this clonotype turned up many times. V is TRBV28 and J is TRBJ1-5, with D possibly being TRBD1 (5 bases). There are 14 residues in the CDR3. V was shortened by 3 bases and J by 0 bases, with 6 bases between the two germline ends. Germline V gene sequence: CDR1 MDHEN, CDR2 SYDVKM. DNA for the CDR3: TGTGCCAGCAGTTTTAGGGGTAGCAATCAGCCCCAGCATTTT. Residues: CASSFRGSNQPQHF.

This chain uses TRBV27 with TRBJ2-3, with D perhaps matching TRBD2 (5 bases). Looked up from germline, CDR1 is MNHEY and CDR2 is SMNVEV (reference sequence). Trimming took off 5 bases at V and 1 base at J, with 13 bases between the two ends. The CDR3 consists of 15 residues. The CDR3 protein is CASSPQGLGTDTQYF. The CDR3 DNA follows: TGTGCCAGCAGTCCCCAAGGACTCGGCACAGATACGCAGTATTTT.

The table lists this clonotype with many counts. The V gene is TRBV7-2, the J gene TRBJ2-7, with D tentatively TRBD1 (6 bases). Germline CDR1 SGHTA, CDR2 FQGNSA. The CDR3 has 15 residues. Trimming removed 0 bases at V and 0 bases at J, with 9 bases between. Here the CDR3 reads CASSLAGAYSYEQYF. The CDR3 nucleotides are TGTGCCAGCAGCTTAGCGGGGGCATACTCCTACGAGCAGTACTTC.

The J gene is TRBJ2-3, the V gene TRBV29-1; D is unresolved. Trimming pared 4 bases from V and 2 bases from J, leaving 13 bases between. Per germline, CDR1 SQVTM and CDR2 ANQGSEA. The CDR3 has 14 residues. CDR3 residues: CSVAGYENTDTQYF. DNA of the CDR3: TGCAGCGTTGCGGGCTACGAGAACACAGATACGCAGTATTTT.

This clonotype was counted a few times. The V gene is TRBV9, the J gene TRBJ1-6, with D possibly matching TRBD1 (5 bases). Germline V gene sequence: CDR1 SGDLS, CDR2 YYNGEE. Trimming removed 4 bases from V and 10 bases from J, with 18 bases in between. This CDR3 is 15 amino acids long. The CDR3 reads CASSKGGQGESPLHF. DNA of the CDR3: TGTGCCAGCAGCAAAGGTGGTCAGGGAGAGTCACCCCTCCACTTT.

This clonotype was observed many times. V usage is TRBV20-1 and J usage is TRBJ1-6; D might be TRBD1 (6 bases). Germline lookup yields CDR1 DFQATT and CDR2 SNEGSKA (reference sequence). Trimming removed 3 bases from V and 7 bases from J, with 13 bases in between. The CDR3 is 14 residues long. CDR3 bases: TGCAGTGCTAGTTCGGGACAAGAGAATTCACCCCTCCACTTT. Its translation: CSASSGQENSPLHF.

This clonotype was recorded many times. As DNA, the CDR3 is TGTGCCACCAGCAGAGATCTCTCGGACACTGAAGCTTTCTTT. It is translated as CATSRDLSDTEAFF. The gene calls are TRBV15 and TRBJ1-1; D gene uncertain. The germline V gene has CDR1 LNHNV and CDR2 YYDKDF (reference sequence). V lost 0 bases, J lost 3 bases, and 8 bases lay in between. The length of the CDR3 is 14 residues.

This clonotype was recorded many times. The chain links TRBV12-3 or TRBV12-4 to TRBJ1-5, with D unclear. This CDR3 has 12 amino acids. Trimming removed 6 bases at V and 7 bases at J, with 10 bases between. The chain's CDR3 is CASRLRGQPQHF. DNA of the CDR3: TGTGCCAGCAGGCTCAGAGGGCAGCCCCAGCATTTT.

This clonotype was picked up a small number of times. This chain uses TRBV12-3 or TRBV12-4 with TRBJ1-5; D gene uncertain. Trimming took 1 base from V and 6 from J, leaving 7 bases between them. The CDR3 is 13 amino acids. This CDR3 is CASSLGGVQPQHF. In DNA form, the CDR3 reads TGTGCCAGCAGTTTAGGGGGAGTTCAGCCCCAGCATTTT.

The CDR3 sequence: CASSYSGVAGDETQYF. CDR3 nucleotide sequence: TGTGCCAGCAGTTACTCCGGGGTAGCGGGGGATGAGACCCAGTACTTC. The V gene is TRBV6-5, the J gene TRBJ2-5; 9 positions match TRBD2. Losses at the gene ends were 0 bases for V and 5 bases for J; bases not matched to a gene: 7. This CDR3 is built from 16 residues. Germline V gives CDR1 MNHEY, CDR2 SVGAGI.

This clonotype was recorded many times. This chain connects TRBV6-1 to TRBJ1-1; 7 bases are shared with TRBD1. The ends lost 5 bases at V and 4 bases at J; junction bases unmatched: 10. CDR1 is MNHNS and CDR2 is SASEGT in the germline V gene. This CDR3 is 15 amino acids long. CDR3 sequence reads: CASSPTGLAGTEAFF. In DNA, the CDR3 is TGTGCCAGCAGTCCGACAGGGTTGGCGGGCACTGAAGCTTTCTTT.

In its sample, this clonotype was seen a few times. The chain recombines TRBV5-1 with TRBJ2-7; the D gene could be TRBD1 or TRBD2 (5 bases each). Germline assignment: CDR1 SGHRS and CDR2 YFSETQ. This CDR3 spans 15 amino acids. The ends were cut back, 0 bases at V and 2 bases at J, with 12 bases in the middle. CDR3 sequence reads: CASSLEGTATYEQYF. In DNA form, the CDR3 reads TGCGCCAGCAGCTTGGAGGGGACGGCTACCTACGAGCAGTACTTC.

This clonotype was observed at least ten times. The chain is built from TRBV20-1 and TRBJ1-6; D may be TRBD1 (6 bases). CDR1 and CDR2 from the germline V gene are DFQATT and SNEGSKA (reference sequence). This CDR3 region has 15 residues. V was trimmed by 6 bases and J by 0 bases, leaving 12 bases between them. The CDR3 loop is CSAEEQGSYNSPLHF. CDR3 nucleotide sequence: TGCAGTGCCGAGGAACAGGGCTCCTATAATTCACCCCTCCACTTT.

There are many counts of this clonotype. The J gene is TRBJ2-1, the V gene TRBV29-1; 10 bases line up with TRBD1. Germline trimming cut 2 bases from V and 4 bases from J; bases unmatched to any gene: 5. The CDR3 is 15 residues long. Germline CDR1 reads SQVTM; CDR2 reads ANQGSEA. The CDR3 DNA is TGCAGCGTTGAAAGAAGGGACAGGGGATACAATGAGCAGTTCTTC. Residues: CSVERRDRGYNEQFF.

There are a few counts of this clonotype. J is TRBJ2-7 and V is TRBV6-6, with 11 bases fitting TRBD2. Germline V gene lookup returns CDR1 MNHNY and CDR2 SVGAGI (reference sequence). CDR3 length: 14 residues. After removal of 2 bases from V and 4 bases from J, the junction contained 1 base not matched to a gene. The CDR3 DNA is TGTGCCAGCAGTTACATAGCGGGGGGGTACGAGCAGTACTTC. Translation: CASSYIAGGYEQYF.

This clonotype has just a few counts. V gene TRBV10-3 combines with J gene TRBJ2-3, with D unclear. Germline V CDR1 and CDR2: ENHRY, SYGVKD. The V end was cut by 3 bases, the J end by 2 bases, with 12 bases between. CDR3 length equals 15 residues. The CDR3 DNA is TGTGCCATCAGTGACGCACGAGGAGCCACAGATACGCAGTATTTT. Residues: CAISDARGATDTQYF.

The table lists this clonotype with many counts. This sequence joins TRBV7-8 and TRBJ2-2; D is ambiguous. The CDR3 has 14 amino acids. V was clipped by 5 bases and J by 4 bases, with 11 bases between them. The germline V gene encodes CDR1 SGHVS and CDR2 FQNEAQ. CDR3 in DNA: TGTGCCAGCAGCGTAGGGCCAGGCACCGGGGAGCTGTTTTTT. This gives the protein CASSVGPGTGELFF.

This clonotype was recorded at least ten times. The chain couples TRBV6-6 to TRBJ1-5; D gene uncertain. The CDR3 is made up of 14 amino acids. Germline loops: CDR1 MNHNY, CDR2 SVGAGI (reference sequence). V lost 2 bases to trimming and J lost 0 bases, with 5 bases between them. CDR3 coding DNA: TGTGCCAGCAGTTACGCGGCTAGCAATCAGCCCCAGCATTTT. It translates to CASSYAASNQPQHF.

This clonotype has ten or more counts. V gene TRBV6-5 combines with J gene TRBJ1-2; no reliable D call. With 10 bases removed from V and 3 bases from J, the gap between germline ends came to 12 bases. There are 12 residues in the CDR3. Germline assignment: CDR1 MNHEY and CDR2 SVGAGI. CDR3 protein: CATKDAYYGYTF. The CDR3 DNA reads TGTGCCACCAAAGATGCCTACTATGGCTACACCTTC.

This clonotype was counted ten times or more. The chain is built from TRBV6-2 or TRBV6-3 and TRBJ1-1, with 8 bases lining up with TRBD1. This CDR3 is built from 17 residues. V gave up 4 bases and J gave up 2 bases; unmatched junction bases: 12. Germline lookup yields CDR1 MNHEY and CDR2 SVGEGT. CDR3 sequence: CASSSPSGQGLNTEAFF. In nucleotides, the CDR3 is TGTGCCAGCAGTTCACCCTCCGGACAGGGCTTAAACACTGAAGCTTTCTTT.

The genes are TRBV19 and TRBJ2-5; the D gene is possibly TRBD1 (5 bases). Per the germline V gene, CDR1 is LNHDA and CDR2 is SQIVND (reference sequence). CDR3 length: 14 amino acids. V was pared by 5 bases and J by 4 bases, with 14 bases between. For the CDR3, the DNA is TGTGCCAGTAGTCCCCTGACAGTTGGAGAGACCCAGTACTTC. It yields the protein CASSPLTVGETQYF.